Presented here are 11 T cell receptor beta chains from one specimen sequenced in a study of early T cells in non-severe SARS-CoV-2 infection. TCRdb re-analysed the 5' RACE reads in MiXCR, keeping a single row per CDR3 protein. This sample has some 38,000 distinct CDR3 sequences, with 3.9% found just once. The sample consisted of whole blood. Receptor source: an adult who was a healthcare worker with PCR-confirmed SARS-CoV-2 infection or an uninfected control (not recorded which).

The V gene is TRBV6-5, the J gene TRBJ1-1, with no clear D. Between the trimmed V and J ends, which lost 0 bases and 1 base, there was a span of 3 bases. This CDR3 spans 13 amino acids. Germline lookup yields CDR1 MNHEY and CDR2 SVGAGI. The CDR3 nucleotides are TGTGCCAGCAGTTACTCGAAGAACACTGAAGCTTTCTTT. This translates into CASSYSKNTEAFF.

This chain links TRBV10-3 with TRBJ2-7, with TRBD1 matching 7 bases. CDR3 length: 12 residues. The ends lost 8 bases at V and 3 bases at J; junction bases unmatched: 4. Per the germline V gene, CDR1 is ENHRY and CDR2 is SYGVKD. The DNA for the CDR3 is TGTGCCATCTCTAGGGACAGCTACGAGCAGTACTTC. Its translation: CAISRDSYEQYF.

This clonotype was counted a few times. CDR3 in DNA: TGCAGTGCTGGAATCACTAGCGGGAGAGGGGAGACCCAGTACTTC. Its translation: CSAGITSGRGETQYF. The V gene is TRBV20-1, the J gene TRBJ2-5; TRBD2 matches 11 bases. The length of the CDR3 is 15 residues. With 5 bases clipped from V and 5 bases from J, the junction kept 10 bases outside the gene matches. Germline CDR1 DFQATT, CDR2 SNEGSKA (reference sequence).

This clonotype appeared many times. This chain joins TRBV11-2 and TRBJ1-5, with D unclear. CDR3 length: 13 residues. Germline V lookup: CDR1 SGHAT, CDR2 FQNNGV. V was pared by 0 bases and J by 7 bases, with 7 bases between. This CDR3 is CASSLDVNQPQHF. In DNA form, the CDR3 reads TGTGCCAGCAGCTTAGACGTAAACCAGCCCCAGCATTTT.

This clonotype was detected many times. The rearrangement joins TRBV13 to TRBJ1-3, with D possibly being TRBD1 (5 bases). Trimming took 0 bases from V and 4 from J, leaving 13 bases between them. The germline gives CDR1 PRHDT, CDR2 FYEKMQ (reference sequence). The CDR3 is made up of 16 amino acids. CDR3 DNA: TGTGCCAGCAGCTTAGGCCCCAGCAGGGAAGGAAACACCATATATTTT. Its protein is CASSLGPSREGNTIYF.

In its sample, this clonotype was seen many times. The CDR3 sequence: CASSQDAGFDNSPLHF. The CDR3 nucleotides read TGTGCCAGCAGCCAAGATGCAGGGTTCGATAATTCACCCCTCCACTTT. The V and J genes are TRBV4-2 and TRBJ1-6, with D possibly TRBD1 on 5 matching bases. The CDR3 is 16 amino acids. Germline-derived CDR1 and CDR2 are LGHNA and YNFKEQ. Between the trimmed V and J ends, which lost 0 bases and 5 bases, there was a span of 11 bases.

At least ten counts were recorded for this clonotype. Here the CDR3 reads CSALGGITDTQYF. The CDR3 DNA reads TGCAGTGCTTTGGGCGGGATCACAGATACGCAGTATTTT. The chain joins TRBV20-1 to TRBJ2-3, with a possible D match to TRBD2 (6 bases). Looked up from germline, CDR1 is DFQATT and CDR2 is SNEGSKA (reference sequence). The V end lost 5 bases, the J end lost 2 bases, and 11 bases lay between the germline ends. CDR3 length: 13 amino acids.

The sample holds a few counts of this clonotype. The genes are TRBV5-6 and TRBJ1-2; perhaps TRBD1 as D (5 bases). This CDR3 contains 17 residues. CDR1 is SGHDT and CDR2 is YYEEEE in the germline V gene. The ends were cut back, 5 bases at V and 4 bases at J, with 24 bases in the middle. CDR3 coding DNA: TGTGCCAGCAGTCCCGATGCGCCGGGGCGCGGCCCCTATGGCTACACCTTC. Translating it yields CASSPDAPGRGPYGYTF.

This clonotype occurred a few times. The chain combines TRBV2 with TRBJ1-1, with TRBD1 matching over 8 bases. With 5 bases clipped from V and 0 bases from J, the junction kept 5 bases outside the gene matches. The CDR3 has 15 residues. From germline, CDR1 is SNHLY and CDR2 FYNNEI. In nucleotides, the CDR3 is TGTGCCAGCAGTAAGAGACAGGGGCTGAACACTGAAGCTTTCTTT. It is translated as CASSKRQGLNTEAFF.

This clonotype appeared many times. This chain uses TRBV12-3 or TRBV12-4 with TRBJ2-7, with 7 positions matching TRBD1. The ends lost 6 bases at V and 0 bases at J; junction bases unmatched: 8. The CDR3 runs to 15 residues. In nucleotides, the CDR3 is TGTGCCAGCAGAGCACAGGGGCAGCCCTCCTACGAGCAGTACTTC. Its protein product is CASRAQGQPSYEQYF.

This clonotype was observed a handful of times. This sequence joins TRBV24-1 and TRBJ2-2; 8 bases line up with TRBD1. The junction had 6 bases not matched to a gene; V was cut back by 1 base and J by 0 bases. In germline, CDR1 is KGHDR, CDR2 SFDVKD. The CDR3 extends over 18 amino acids. The CDR3 bases are TGTGCCACCAGTGATTTCGCCGGACAGGGTACGAACACCGGGGAGCTGTTTTTT. It yields the protein CATSDFAGQGTNTGELFF.